This TCR beta chain was profiled in a study of blood T cell repertoires in COVID-19 (dated by TCRdb to about 2020). With regard to the full study: The collaborator samples originated in the United States, Italy and Spain and spanned the acute and convalescent phases of COVID-19. The prospective study material was composed of cDNA or gDNA derived from T cells, B-cell-depleted T cells, or PBMCs. The dataset comprised deeply sampled blood TCRbeta repertoires from subjects exposed to, actively infected with, or recovered from COVID-19. The repertoires were released in a freely available public database intended as a resource for research on the immune response to SARS-CoV-2. Samples came from the ongoing ImmuneRACE study (first 160 participants) plus 1,254 subjects from 6 global collaborators. The sample metadata nearly always contained a de-identified subject ID, COVID-19 status, age in years and sex. Where HLA class I and class II types were available, the types were taken from metadata supplied by the sample provider, not from assay-based typing.

Study-wide conclusions, independent of this receptor: Clinical and demographic metadata were provided uncurated, with the amount varying by source and participant.

TCRbeta CDR3 regions were amplified from genomic DNA using the immunoSEQ Assay, a bias-controlled multiplex PCR. Per the source publication's procedure: The number of nucleated cells in each sample was estimated from the amplification of reference gene primers within the assay. To quantify the absolute abundance of each unique TCRbeta CDR3 rearrangement, sequence reads were collapsed and filtered. For each sample, productive Simpson clonality was calculated by taking the square root of Simpson's diversity index across productive rearrangements. Sourced from immuneACCESS, this table was stored by TCRdb with only in-frame sequences that have V and J called. A share of the clones is absent; for the studies checked, an unresolved V gene accounts for under half, and the remainder has no known explanation. The D gene and trimming were derived from the DNA, and the V and J assignments and clone size from that table. The sample table shows tens of thousands of clones, and 80% to 90% are seen once. Roughly 1.4% of the sample is taken by the ten largest.

Each collaborating institution followed its own protocols to collect whole blood in K2EDTA tubes. For TCRbeta analysis, collaborator samples were shipped as frozen whole blood, as isolated PBMCs, or as DNA extracted from either sample type. In regard to this clone: Its antigen target is currently unknown. Qualities for individual bases were not recorded, and no much larger clone is one base off.

The source material was peripheral blood. The clonotype was recovered from a woman aged 55-69 years with acute or convalescent COVID-19.

The DNA is TGTGCCAGCAGTTTATCTCGGCGGACAGGGGGAAACAAAAACATTCAGTACTTC. Its translation is CASSLSRRTGGNKNIQYF. Recombination linked TRBV27 to TRBJ2-4; a stretch of 10 junction bases matches TRBD1. Here V drops 0 bases and J drops 3 bases, and the junction holds 8 bases not matched to any gene. The CDR3 runs 18 amino acids, cysteine and phenylalanine included. Of the read, only the CDR3 DNA is kept; its 54 bases are in frame from base 1. According to the germline V gene (reference sequence), CDR1 reads MNHEY and CDR2 reads SMNVEV.